This T cell receptor beta chain was recovered during a study of vaccination and CD4 T cells after COVID-19. Concerning this clonotype: What it binds is unknown.

Treatment: roughly 11-day PBMC culture with coronavirus spike peptide pools or control peptides (ViraFEST assay). Cultured CD4+ T cell DNA was sequenced using the Oncomine TCR Beta short-read assay. TCRdb re-called the PCR reads through MiXCR, storing one row per CDR3 protein. The profile shows over 7,500 distinct CDR3 sequences, approximately 70% of them singletons. This sequence originates from a human donor who had recovered from COVID-19. Sequenced sample: CD4+ T cells from blood, cultured in vitro.

The CDR3 is CASSLGQGGYEQYF. CDR3 DNA sequence: TGCGCCAGCAGCTTGGGTCAGGGGGGGTACGAGCAGTACTTC. The chain joins TRBV5-1 to TRBJ2-7; D possibly matches TRBD1 or TRBD2 (7 bases each). This CDR3 region has 14 residues. Trimming took 0 bases from V and 4 from J, leaving 11 bases between them. Per the germline V gene, CDR1 is SGHRS and CDR2 is YFSETQ.